Listed here are 23 T cell receptor beta chains from one sample, sequenced in a study of tumor-infiltrating lymphocytes in primary liver carcinoma. Reverse transcription of 500 to 650 ng total RNA with a constant-region primer produced TCR beta cDNA. It was through three nested multiplex PCR rounds of slightly modified ARM-PCR that TCR beta libraries arose. Two initial PCR rounds of about 11 cycles each paired TRBV1-TRBV30 forward primers with a C-beta reverse primer. Using its own MiXCR run on the multiplex PCR reads, TCRdb lists one record per CDR3 protein. The sample has 90,000 to 150,000 distinct CDR3 sequences, approximately 71% seen once. Scientists recovered RNA and DNA together from approximately 20-30 mg of unsorted bulk tissue. Sequences were obtained from tumor-adjacent normal liver tissue. The source of these receptors is an older woman with primary liver carcinoma and hepatitis B virus infection.

With respect to this clonotype: An end of the junction differs from the germline gene, which may be a read error. J is TRBJ1-5 and V is TRBV6-2 or TRBV6-3, with a tentative D call TRBD1 (6 bases). The CDR3 runs 17 residues. Germline assignment: CDR1 MNHEY and CDR2 SVGEGT. In DNA, the CDR3 is TGTGTCAGCAGCCATAAGGCGGGGTGGCAGGGGTGGCAGCCCCAGCATTTT. Its translation is CVSSHKAGWQGWQPQHF.

Of note for this clonotype: An end of the junction differs from the germline gene, which may be a read error. V usage is TRBV4-1 and J usage is TRBJ2-2; 13 bases fit TRBD2. This CDR3 comprises 15 residues. Germline CDR1 MGHRA, CDR2 YSYEKL. The CDR3, as DNA: TGCGCCAGCAGCCTAGGGACTAGCGGGATCGGGGAACTGTTTTTT. Encoded protein: CASSLGTSGIGELFF.

Note on this clonotype: This may be a read error: a much more frequent sequence differs by one nucleotide. The gene calls are TRBV5-1 and TRBJ1-1; 7 positions agree with TRBD1. Germline V lookup: CDR1 SGHRS, CDR2 YFSETQ. With 2 bases clipped from V and 3 bases from J, the junction kept 4 bases outside the gene matches. This CDR3 has 14 amino acids. CDR3 sequence reads: CASSLDRDHTEAFF. The CDR3 DNA reads as TGCGCCAGCAGCTTAGACAGGGACCACACTGAAGCTTTCTTT.

The rearrangement uses TRBV18 and TRBJ1-6; D might be TRBD1 (6 bases). Germline V lookup: CDR1 KGHSH, CDR2 LQKENI. Trimming shortened V by 3 bases and J by 6 bases, and 12 bases separated the two germline ends. The CDR3 is 15 residues long. This chain's CDR3 is CASSPRQATNSPLHF. DNA for the CDR3: TGTGCCAGCTCACCCCGACAGGCTACTAATTCACCCCTCCACTTT. Based on the CDR3 plus reference TRBV18 and TRBJ1-6, the full variable domain is NAGVMQNPRHLVRRRGQEARLRCSPMKGHSHVYWYRQLPEEGLKFMVYLQKENIIDESGMPKERFSAEFPKEGPSILRIQQVVRGDSAAYFCASSPRQATNSPLHFGNGTRLTVT.

This clonotype was recorded many times. The CDR3 DNA reads as TGTGCCATCAGTGGTAGCGGGAGGGGAGATACGCAGTATTTT. Translated: CAISGSGRGDTQYF. The chain joins TRBV10-3 to TRBJ2-3; TRBD2 matches 11 bases. Trimming took 4 bases from V and 5 from J; bases not matched to a gene: 2. CDR1 and CDR2 from the germline V gene are ENHRY and SYGVKD. There are 14 residues in the CDR3.

In regard to this clonotype: Since a much larger clone is just one base distant, this may be a read error. This chain links TRBV5-1 with TRBJ1-5; D gene unclear. This CDR3 has 15 amino acids. CDR1 and CDR2 from the germline V gene are SGHRS and YFSETQ. The CDR3 protein is CASSLTGSSDQSQHF. CDR3 in DNA: TGCGCCAGCAGCTTGACGGGGTCTAGCGATCAGTCCCAGCATTTT. The full variable domain, with the rest looked up from reference TRBV5-1 and TRBJ1-5, is KAGVTQTPRYLIKTRGQQVTLSCSPISGHRSVSWYQQTPGQGLQFLFEYFSETQRNKGNFPGRFSGRQFSNSRSEMNVSTLELGDSALYLCASSLTGSSDQSQHFGDGTRLSIL.

Comments on this clonotype: A read error may account for a junction end that differs from germline. The chain links TRBV7-8 to TRBJ2-7; the D gene could be TRBD1 or TRBD2 (5 bases each). This CDR3 is built from 15 residues. CDR1 and CDR2 (germline): SGHVS, FQNEAQ. The CDR3 sequence is CTSSRTGTQTYKQYF. The DNA of the CDR3 is TGTACCAGCAGCCGAACCGGGACGCAAACCTACAAGCAGTACTTC. The variable domain in full, completed from reference TRBV7-8 and TRBJ2-7, reads GAGVSQSPRYKVAKRGQDVALRCDPISGHVSLFWYQQALGQGPEFLTYFQNEAQLDKSGLPSDRFFAERPEGSVSTLKIQRTQQEDSAVYLCTSSRTGTQTYKQYFGPGTRLTVT.

The genes are TRBV7-9 and TRBJ2-2, with D perhaps given as TRBD1 or TRBD2 (5 bases each). In germline, CDR1 is SEHNR, CDR2 FQNEAQ (reference sequence). Between the trimmed V and J ends, which lost 8 bases and 1 base, there was a span of 14 bases. The CDR3 has 15 amino acids. The CDR3 sequence: CASSIWGRNTGELFF. The CDR3 bases are TGTGCCAGCTCCATCTGGGGGAGGAACACCGGGGAGCTGTTTTTT.

Turning to this clonotype: The germline gene is not matched at one end of the junction; a read error may be the cause. The V gene is TRBV2, the J gene TRBJ1-4; 7 nucleotides match TRBD1. The CDR3 totals 15 residues. Germline-derived CDR1 and CDR2 are SNHLY and FYNNEI. The CDR3 DNA sequence: TGTGCCAGCAGTGATCCACAGGGGCCTAATGAAAAACAGTTTTTT. Translation gives CASSDPQGPNEKQFF.

Points on this clonotype: The junction departs from the called germline gene at one end, perhaps through a read error. The chain combines TRBV5-1 with TRBJ2-4; possibly TRBD2 for D (7 bases). CDR1 is SGHRS, CDR2 YFSETQ, per germline. This CDR3 is 15 amino acids long. In DNA, the CDR3 is TGCGCCAGCAGCCCCGGAGGGGGGGCGGGGGACATTCGGTACTTC. This gives the protein CASSPGGGAGDIRYF.

This clonotype was observed many times. The genes are TRBV7-3 and TRBJ2-1, with D unresolved. Trimming took off 0 bases at V and 5 bases at J, with 5 bases between the two ends. This CDR3 contains 13 residues. The germline gives CDR1 SGHTA, CDR2 FQGTGA. Here the CDR3 DNA reads TGTGCCAGCAGCTTAACCGCAAACAATGAGCAGTTCTTC. It encodes CASSLTANNEQFF.

Regarding this clonotype: A much larger clone differs by one base, so this may be a read error. This chain links TRBV5-1 with TRBJ1-5; 9 bases are a match to TRBD1. Germline-derived CDR1 and CDR2 are SGHRS and YFSETQ. The CDR3 runs 15 residues. The trim removed 3 bases at V and 2 bases at J, leaving 3 bases unmatched. The CDR3 protein is CASSWDRVGNQPQHF. CDR3 nucleotide sequence: TGCGCCAGCAGCTGGGACAGGGTCGGCAATCAGCCCCAGCATTTT.

Regarding this clonotype: A read error may produce the germline difference seen at one junction end. V gene TRBV11-2 combines with J gene TRBJ1-1; D not resolved. The CDR3 is 15 amino acids. The germline CDR1 and CDR2 sequences are SGHAT and FQNNGV. CDR3 DNA: TGTGCCAGCAGCTTAGATCCGCGGGCAGAAACTGAAGCTTTCTTC. Its protein is CASSLDPRAETEAFF.

Many counts were recorded for this clonotype. The chain carries TRBV30 and TRBJ1-2; perhaps TRBD1 as D (6 bases). The CDR3 totals 13 residues. Germline CDR1 and CDR2: GTSNPN and SVGIG (reference sequence). The V gene lost 4 bases and the J gene lost 8 bases, with 17 bases spanning the gap. DNA for the CDR3: TGTGCCTGGAACTCACAGGGATGGGAAGGCTACACCTTC. This translates into CAWNSQGWEGYTF.

This clonotype is a singleton in its sample. Relative to the germline gene, one junction end is altered; a read error may explain this. The chain carries TRBV11-3 and TRBJ2-3; tentatively, D is TRBD1 or TRBD2 (5 bases each). The CDR3 contains 19 residues. CDR1 is SGHNT, CDR2 YENEEA, per germline. CDR3: CASSPGTSVLTFQRDTQCF. The DNA of the CDR3 is TGTGCCAGCAGCCCCGGGACCAGCGTATTAACATTCCAACGGGATACGCAGTGTTTT.

The chain has TRBV11-2 and TRBJ1-2; unclear D gene. CDR1 is SGHAT and CDR2 is FQNNGV in the germline V gene. The V gene lost 2 bases and the J gene lost 11 bases, with 18 bases spanning the gap. This CDR3 is built from 14 residues. This CDR3 is CASSLTGSDYRYTF. The CDR3 region has the DNA TGTGCCAGCAGCTTAACGGGGTCGGACTATCGTTACACCTTC.

The chain combines TRBV18 with TRBJ2-5; D is perhaps TRBD1 or TRBD2 (5 bases each). The CDR3 spans 15 residues. Trimming pared 0 bases from V and 3 bases from J, leaving 11 bases between. Germline CDR1 is KGHSH and CDR2 is LQKENI. CDR3 amino acids: CASSPPVTAEETQYF. The CDR3 DNA reads TGTGCCAGCTCACCACCGGTGACAGCGGAAGAGACCCAGTACTTC.

The chain links TRBV28 to TRBJ2-7; 9 positions agree with TRBD1. Germline V lookup: CDR1 MDHEN, CDR2 SYDVKM. The CDR3 has 17 amino acids. Germline trimming cut 2 bases from V and 12 bases from J; bases unmatched to any gene: 20. Here the CDR3 reads CASSLGLPGQGRLRWYF. In DNA, the CDR3 is TGTGCCAGCAGTTTAGGACTACCGGGACAGGGCCGGCTTAGGTGGTACTTC.

Of note for this clonotype: Without the conserved terminal phenylalanine or tryptophan, this CDR3 likely stems from a read error. This chain connects TRBV11-1 to TRBJ1-1, with 9 bases fitting TRBD1. Germline values: CDR1 SGHAT, CDR2 FQDESV (reference sequence). The CDR3 has 17 amino acids. J was trimmed by 6 bases and V by 8 bases; bases with no gene match: 19. The CDR3 protein is CASCHRDRVLGFSEAFL. The CDR3 bases are TGTGCCAGCTGCCACAGGGACAGGGTCTTAGGTTTTTCTGAAGCTTTCTTA.

This clonotype appeared a single time. It is likely a read error, because the conserved phenylalanine at the end of the CDR3 is missing. This chain uses TRBV25-1 with TRBJ1-4, with D perhaps TRBD1 (5 bases). V was pared by 3 bases and J by 7 bases, with 15 bases between. The CDR3 consists of 15 residues. Germline V gene data show CDR1 as MGHDK and CDR2 as SYGVNS. As DNA, the CDR3 is TGTGCCAGCAGTGACCCAGGGCAGCTAGGTGAAAAACTGTTTTAT. Translating it yields CASSDPGQLGEKLFY.

By share, this clonotype counts as medium-sized. V gene TRBV11-2 combines with J gene TRBJ2-3; maybe TRBD2 (6 bases). With 5 bases removed from V and 7 bases from J, the gap between germline ends came to 13 bases. Germline-derived CDR1 and CDR2 are SGHAT and FQNNGV. The CDR3 has 13 amino acids. CDR3: CASSLRRGNTQYF. In DNA form, the CDR3 reads TGTGCCAGCAGCCTGCGACGGGGGAATACGCAGTATTTT.

The table lists this clonotype with many counts. This chain joins TRBV28 and TRBJ2-5, with 9 bases fitting TRBD2. V shed 3 bases and J 3 bases; nucleotides not matched to a gene: 8. The CDR3 sequence is 16 residues long. The V gene's germline CDR1 is MDHEN and CDR2 SYDVKM. The CDR3 region is CASSFVPTSGEETQYF. The CDR3 nucleotides read TGTGCCAGCAGTTTCGTCCCGACTAGCGGAGAAGAGACCCAGTACTTC.

This chain uses TRBV28 with TRBJ2-6; no reliable D call. Germline lookup yields CDR1 MDHEN and CDR2 SYDVKM. The ends were cut back, 7 bases at V and 0 bases at J, with 10 bases in the middle. The CDR3 length is 15 residues. This CDR3 reads CASITPTSGANVLTF. For the CDR3, the DNA is TGTGCCAGCATAACGCCTACCTCTGGGGCCAACGTCCTGACTTTC.